Listed below are T cell receptor beta chains from one sample, sequenced in a study of CD4 and CD8 cells across lung adenocarcinoma regions. TCRdb passed the PCR reads through MiXCR, listing each CDR3 protein once. The sample holds around 5,200 distinct CDR3 sequences; around 50% are singletons and the top ten take 15% to 20%. Sequencing was carried out using CD4+ T cells from the margin of a lung tumor. These receptors all stem from a male donor with lung adenocarcinoma. The CD4 and CD8 labels of this study may be unreliable. Both conserved end residues are part of each CDR3. The D gene is left open where the match is weak. Some rows mark clone size as missing; the rest say once, few, many or name a class of expanded clone.

>TRBV6-5|TRBJ2-4|-|-
TGTGCCAGCAGTTATGGAGGGTCGGGCAAAAACATTCAGTACTTC
CASSYGGSGKNIQYF
>TRBV27|TRBJ2-3|-|-
TGTGCCAGCAGTGCGGGCCGACGGGCTCGTGGCACAGATACCCAGTATTTT
CASSAGRRARGTDTQYF
>TRBV6-5|TRBJ2-3|-|once
TGTGCCAGCAGTTACACCTCTATGGGAACAGGTGAGCAGTATTTT
CASSYTSMGTGEQYF
>TRBV6-1|TRBJ2-7|-|once
TGTGCCAGCAGTGAACGTGTCGCCGGCAATGAGCAGTACTTC
CASSERVAGNEQYF
>TRBV10-3|TRBJ1-5|TRBD1|-
TGTGCCGGACGGACAGGCAGTCAGCCCCAGCATTTT
CAGRTGSQPQHF
>TRBV7-2|TRBJ2-7|TRBD2|few
TGTGCCAGCAGCTTTACTAGCGGACCATACGAGCAGTACTTC
CASSFTSGPYEQYF
>TRBV11-2|TRBJ2-5|-|few
TGTGCCAGCAGCTTTCCGACGACAGGAGGGGTGGAGGAGACCCAGTACTTC
CASSFPTTGGVEETQYF
>TRBV27|TRBJ2-1|TRBD2|-
TGTGCCAGCAGTTTTAGCGGGAGTGGCTCCTACAATGAGCAGTTCTTC
CASSFSGSGSYNEQFF
>TRBV27|TRBJ2-5|-|-
TGTGCCAGCAGTGCGGGGCGAGTGGGTTCTGGGACAGAGACCCAGTACTTC
CASSAGRVGSGTETQYF
>TRBV27|TRBJ1-1|-|few
TGTGCCAGCAGGACGTCCCTCCGCACTGAAGCTTTCTTT
CASRTSLRTEAFF
>TRBV27|TRBJ2-3|-|-
-
CASSAGRVAPGTDTQYF
>TRBV6-1|TRBJ2-7|-|few
TGTGCCAGCAGTCCAAACGGGGCCGCAAACAATATCTACGAGCAGTACTTC
CASSPNGAANNIYEQYF
>TRBV7-8|TRBJ2-1|TRBD2|medium-sized
TGTGCCAGCAGCCCGTGGACTAGCGGGAGGGCGGAGAATGAGCAGTTCTTC
CASSPWTSGRAENEQFF
>TRBV6-1|TRBJ2-2|TRBD2|large
TGTGCCAGCAAGCAGGGACTAGCGGCGAACACCGGGGAGCTGTTTTTT
CASKQGLAANTGELFF
>TRBV6-1|TRBJ2-7|TRBD1|once
TGTGCCAGCAAGAGACAGGGGGGGACCTTTGCCAAAAACACGCAGTACTTC
CASKRQGGTFAKNTQYF
>TRBV6-4|TRBJ2-3|-|few
TGTGCCAGCAGTCCCCGTGGGATAGGGGTAACAGATACGCAGTATTTT
CASSPRGIGVTDTQYF
>TRBV14|TRBJ2-5|TRBD2|-
TGTGCCAGCAGCCATTTAGCGGGAGGGCCTTCCGAGACCCAGTACTTC
CASSHLAGGPSETQYF
>TRBV10-3|TRBJ2-4|-|-
TGTGCCCGCGCCCGGGGGCAGTGGGCCAAAAACATTCAGTATTTC
CARARGQWAKNIQYF
>TRBV6-1|TRBJ2-5|-|-
TGTGCGGGGAGGGGGGTCGGGGGCCCAGATACCCAGTACTTC
CAGRGVGGPDTQYF
>TRBV6-5|TRBJ2-7|TRBD1|medium-sized
TGTGCCAGCAGTTACTACAGGGGGCGCTACGAGCAGTACTTC
CASSYYRGRYEQYF
>TRBV5-1|TRBJ2-1|TRBD2|-
TGCGCCAGCAGCTTCAGACTAGCGGACCACAATGAGCAGTTCTTC
CASSFRLADHNEQFF
>TRBV6-4|TRBJ2-2|-|-
TGTGCCAGCAGCGACCGGAGCACCGGGGAGCTGTTTTTT
CASSDRSTGELFF
>TRBV6-1|TRBJ2-3|TRBD1|-
TGTGCCTGCAGGGGGCGGGGTCGGACTAACCCAGAGACGCAGTATTTT
CACRGRGRTNPETQYF
>TRBV6-1|TRBJ2-7|TRBD2|-
TGTGCCAGCAGGGGTTGGACTAGCGGGAGCTCCTACGAGCAGTACTTC
CASRGWTSGSSYEQYF
>TRBV6-4|TRBJ2-1|-|-
TGTGCCAGCAGTGTAGGGGCACACAATGAGCAGTTCTTC
CASSVGAHNEQFF
>TRBV6-1|TRBJ1-2|TRBD1|-
TGTGCCAGCAACCCGGGGGACAGGGGGGGCTACACCTTC
CASNPGDRGGYTF
>TRBV10-3|TRBJ2-5|-|-
TGTGCGGGGAGGGGGGTACGGGGCCAAGATACGCAGTACTTC
CAGRGVRGQDTQYF
>TRBV28|TRBJ2-1|TRBD2|-
TGTGCCAGCAGTTTCCTGGCGGGGGGGCCCAAAAATGAGCAGTTCTTC
CASSFLAGGPKNEQFF
>TRBV4-1|TRBJ2-5|-|few
TGCGCCAGCAGCCAAGACATAACGGGGGTAGAGACCCAGTACTTC
CASSQDITGVETQYF
>TRBV6-1|TRBJ1-6|-|-
TGTGCCAGCAGGCCTGTTGGAGGTAGAGATAATTCACCCCTCCACTTT
CASRPVGGRDNSPLHF
>TRBV6-1|TRBJ2-7|-|-
TGTGCCAGCAGTGAACGGTGGCAGGGGGGCCACGAGCAGTACTTC
CASSERWQGGHEQYF
>TRBV6-1|TRBJ1-6|TRBD1|few
TGTGCCAGCAGACAATACCCGGGACAGGGGATCTATAATTCACCCCTCCACTTT
CASRQYPGQGIYNSPLHF
>TRBV3-1|TRBJ2-5|-|-
TGTGCCAGCAGCCAAATGATACAAGAGACCCAGTACTTC
CASSQMIQETQYF
>TRBV27|TRBJ2-3|TRBD1|-
TGTGCCAGGGGGCTAGGGGGCCGCGCCACAGATACGCAGTATTTT
CARGLGGRATDTQYF
>TRBV6-1|TRBJ2-7|-|medium-sized
TGTGCCAGCAGCACCCCGACCTCCTACGAGCAGTACTTC
CASSTPTSYEQYF
>TRBV12-3/TRBV12-4|TRBJ2-1|TRBD2|few
TGTGCCAGCAGACCTCTTAGCGGGAGTGGCGATGAGCAGTTCTTC
CASRPLSGSGDEQFF
>TRBV9|TRBJ2-1|-|few
TGTGCCAGCAGCGTATTCCCCCGGGGCAATGAGCAGTTCTTC
CASSVFPRGNEQFF
>TRBV7-2|TRBJ2-3|-|-
TGTGCCAGCAGCCTCTACACAGATACGCAGTATTTT
CASSLYTDTQYF
>TRBV27|TRBJ2-3|TRBD2|few
TGTGCCAGCAGTCCGACTAGCGGGAGGGATACGCAGTATTTT
CASSPTSGRDTQYF
>TRBV27|TRBJ2-7|-|medium-sized
TGTGCCAGCAGTTTGGCGGGAACCTACGAGCAGTACTTC
CASSLAGTYEQYF
>TRBV7-6|TRBJ2-1|-|-
TGTGCCAGCAGTCCCGGGGGAACATACAATGAGCAGTTCTTC
CASSPGGTYNEQFF
>TRBV7-6|TRBJ2-7|TRBD2|-
TGTGCCAGCAGCTTAACTGGGACTAGCGGGTTCTACGAGCAGTACTTC
CASSLTGTSGFYEQYF
>TRBV27|TRBJ1-2|-|-
TGTGCCAGCATTCAACGGGGTGGCGATCTTACCTTC
CASIQRGGDLTF
>TRBV11-1|TRBJ2-1|-|-
TGTGCCAGCAGCCCGGGCACTACCTACAATGAGCAGTTCTTC
CASSPGTTYNEQFF
>TRBV6-1|TRBJ2-3|-|-
TGTGCCCGCAGCTCGGGGCTGGTCGGTAAAGACACGCAGTATTTT
CARSSGLVGKDTQYF
>TRBV6-4|TRBJ2-4|-|-
TGTGCCAGGGGTGACGGGGGCCGGGATCAAGAGACGCAGTACTTC
CARGDGGRDQETQYF
>TRBV27|TRBJ2-4|TRBD2|-
TGTGCCAGCAGATCCGGGACTAGCGGGAACAATGAGCAGTACTTC
CASRSGTSGNNEQYF
>TRBV27|TRBJ2-3|-|-
TGTGCCAGCAGCTTGTTGCCAGGGACCAAAGATACGCAGTATTTC
CASSLLPGTKDTQYF
>TRBV10-1|TRBJ2-1|-|-
TGCGCCAGCATCGAGCGGGCCCACAATGAGCAGTTCTTC
CASIERAHNEQFF
>TRBV6-1|TRBJ1-1|-|-
TGTGCCAGCAGTGCCAGGGGAGGGAGCGGTGAAGCTTTCTTT
CASSARGGSGEAFF